The 25 T cell receptor beta chains in this list originate from one sample, sequenced in a study of T cell changes during pregnancy in multiple sclerosis. Sequenced by immunoSEQ multiplex PCR; TCRdb stores in-frame clones only, minus some. The table records roughly 40,000 clones, about nine tenths of them present only once. Material: CD4+ T cells from peripheral blood mononuclear cells, obtained in the first trimester of pregnancy. These receptors were taken from a female donor with multiple sclerosis, enrolled in a pregnancy study.

This clone occurred a few times. This chain joins TRBV7-8 and TRBJ1-3; a weak D match, TRBD1 (5 bases). With 5 bases removed from V and 1 base from J, the gap between germline ends came to 15 bases. This CDR3 has 16 residues. Germline V gene sequence: CDR1 SGHVS, CDR2 FQNEAQ. In nucleotides, the CDR3 is TGTGCCAGCAGCCCAGGACCCCAGGGATCTGGAAACACCATATATTTT. Its protein product is CASSPGPQGSGNTIYF.

The chain combines TRBV6-6 with TRBJ2-2; D is possibly TRBD1 (5 bases). V lost 0 bases and J lost 4, with 12 bases in between. There are 16 residues in the CDR3. Germline V gene sequence: CDR1 MNHNY, CDR2 SVGAGI (reference sequence). CDR3 coding DNA: TGTGCCAGCAGTTACTCGAACCAGGGATCCACCGGGGAGCTGTTTTTT. The encoded protein is CASSYSNQGSTGELFF.

The rearrangement links TRBV11-2 to TRBJ2-3; unclear D gene. V shed 5 bases and J shed 0 bases, with 3 bases lying between them. The CDR3 contains 12 residues. Germline CDR1 and CDR2: SGHAT and FQNNGV. The CDR3 DNA sequence: TGTGCCAGCAGCCATAGCACAGATACGCAGTATTTT. Its translation: CASSHSTDTQYF.

J is TRBJ1-2 and V is TRBV7-3; 7 bases line up with TRBD1. CDR3 size: 14 residues. CDR1 is SGHTA, CDR2 FQGTGA, per germline. The V segment lost 5 bases and the J segment 6 bases; nucleotides outside the gene matches: 9. CDR3 region: CASSPGQGGNGYTF. The CDR3 coding sequence is TGTGCCAGCAGCCCCGGGCAGGGGGGTAATGGCTACACCTTC.

In nucleotides, the CDR3 is TGTGCCAGCAGCCGTGGACAGATTAACTATGGCTACACCTTC. It encodes CASSRGQINYGYTF. The rearrangement links TRBV5-8 to TRBJ1-2, with a tentative D call TRBD1 (6 bases). V gave up 4 bases and J gave up 1 base, with 11 bases separating them. There are 14 residues in the CDR3. CDR1 and CDR2 from the germline V gene are SGHTS and YDEGEE.

V is TRBV5-4 and J is TRBJ2-7, with TRBD2 matching over 7 bases. Germline assignment: CDR1 SGHNT and CDR2 YYREEE (reference sequence). J lost 6 bases, V lost 1 base, and 13 bases had no gene match. The CDR3 covers 16 residues. CDR3 coding DNA: TGTGCCAGCAGCTTGTCTCTAGCGGCCTGGACGAGCGAGCAGTACTTC. Translating gives CASSLSLAAWTSEQYF. The whole variable domain, remainder taken from reference TRBV5-4 and TRBJ2-7, is ETGVTQSPTHLIKTRGQQVTLRCSSQSGHNTVSWYQQALGQGPQFIFQYYREEENGRGNFPPRFSGLQFPNYSSELNVNALELDDSALYLCASSLSLAAWTSEQYFGPGTRLTVT.

The gene calls are TRBV7-3 and TRBJ2-6; 8 bases are a match to TRBD1. Germline CDR1 reads SGHTA; CDR2 reads FQGTGA. The CDR3 is made up of 15 amino acids. V was pared by 5 bases and J by 2 bases, with 2 bases of the junction left unmatched. This CDR3 reads CASSAGGAGANVLTF. DNA of the CDR3: TGTGCCAGCAGCGCAGGGGGCGCTGGGGCCAACGTCCTGACTTTC.

The chain couples TRBV30 to TRBJ2-7, with D tentatively TRBD1 (6 bases). V lost 4 bases and J 3 bases, leaving 13 bases between the germline ends. Germline V lookup: CDR1 GTSNPN, CDR2 SVGIG (reference sequence). This CDR3 comprises 13 residues. CDR3 coding DNA: TGTGCCTGGACCCCGGGACACTTCTACGAGCAGTACTTC. It specifies CAWTPGHFYEQYF.

The chain carries TRBV4-2 and TRBJ2-7; possible D gene TRBD2, 6 bases. CDR3 size: 15 residues. The germline V and J ends were trimmed by 0 bases and 2 bases, with 11 bases remaining between them. Germline-derived CDR1 and CDR2 are LGHNA and YNFKEQ. The CDR3, as DNA: TGTGCCAGCAGCCAAGATGTGGGAGGCCCCTACGAGCAGTACTTC. Its translation: CASSQDVGGPYEQYF.

The chain carries TRBV28 and TRBJ1-2; D is unclear. Germline CDR1 is MDHEN and CDR2 is SYDVKM. The V end lost 2 bases, the J end lost 4 bases, and 11 bases lay between the germline ends. The length of the CDR3 is 14 residues. DNA for the CDR3: TGTGCCAGCAGTTTACACCAGTTGGTCTATGGCTACACCTTC. Its translation is CASSLHQLVYGYTF.

The V and J genes are TRBV29-1 and TRBJ1-2, with 11 bases fitting TRBD1. Trimming at V came to 6 bases and at J to 6 bases, leaving 3 bases not matched to a gene. The V gene's germline CDR1 is SQVTM and CDR2 ANQGSEA. This CDR3 is built from 12 residues. CDR3 bases: TGCAGCGTCTCGGGACAGGGGGATGGCTACACCTTC. Amino acids: CSVSGQGDGYTF.

This chain joins TRBV5-5 and TRBJ2-7; 8 positions agree with TRBD1. The CDR3 contains 15 residues. In germline, CDR1 is SGHKS, CDR2 YYEKEE (reference sequence). V was pared by 4 bases and J by 0 bases, with 6 bases of the junction left unmatched. The CDR3 protein is CASSDRDRSSYEQYF. The CDR3 DNA follows: TGTGCCAGCAGCGACCGGGACAGGAGCTCCTACGAGCAGTACTTC.

CDR3 in amino acids: CASSPSGWKGDLNTEAFF. CDR3 bases: TGTGCCAGCTCACCATCTGGTTGGAAAGGTGACTTGAACACTGAAGCTTTCTTT. The V and J genes are TRBV18 and TRBJ1-1; D ambiguous. Looked up from germline, CDR1 is KGHSH and CDR2 is LQKENI. The CDR3 sequence is 18 residues long. The germline V and J ends were trimmed by 2 bases and 0 bases, with 19 bases remaining between them.

This sequence joins TRBV5-1 and TRBJ1-1; possible D gene TRBD1, 5 bases. V was pared by 1 base and J by 5 bases, with 9 bases between. CDR1 is SGHRS and CDR2 is YFSETQ in the germline V gene. This CDR3 is built from 13 residues. The CDR3 DNA reads as TGCGCCAGCAGCTTGATAGGGGATACTGAAGCTTTCTTT. Translation: CASSLIGDTEAFF.

V gene TRBV11-2 combines with J gene TRBJ1-4, with D maybe TRBD1 (5 bases). The CDR3 covers 15 residues. Trimming removed 2 bases from V and 2 bases from J, with 9 bases in between. CDR1 is SGHAT, CDR2 FQNNGV, per germline. CDR3: CASSLNAGTNEKLFF. CDR3 DNA: TGTGCCAGCAGCTTAAACGCAGGGACTAATGAAAAACTGTTTTTT.

The V call is TRBV9, the J call TRBJ2-7; 7 nucleotides align to TRBD1. The CDR3 length is 16 residues. The V and J ends lost 4 bases and 4 bases, in that order; junction bases with no gene match: 14. CDR1 and CDR2 from the germline V gene are SGDLS and YYNGEE. This chain's CDR3 is CASSPSPGGSDYEQYF. The CDR3 region has the DNA TGTGCCAGCAGCCCCTCCCCAGGGGGTAGCGATTACGAGCAGTACTTC.

V usage is TRBV5-6 and J usage is TRBJ1-3; 7 nucleotides line up with TRBD1. Germline values: CDR1 SGHDT, CDR2 YYEEEE. With 1 base clipped from V and 3 bases from J, the junction kept 10 bases outside the gene matches. The CDR3 totals 17 residues. This chain's CDR3 is CASSLLPTGFFGNTIYF. CDR3 DNA sequence: TGTGCCAGCAGCTTGCTTCCGACAGGGTTCTTTGGAAACACCATATATTTT.

This chain joins TRBV5-4 and TRBJ2-5; 10 bases map to TRBD2. J was trimmed by 5 bases and V by 2 bases; bases with no gene match: 9. The germline V gene has CDR1 SGHNT and CDR2 YYREEE (reference sequence). The CDR3 extends over 16 amino acids. CDR3 protein: CASSFDPSGSLETQYF. The CDR3 region has the DNA TGTGCCAGCAGCTTCGACCCTAGCGGGAGTTTGGAGACCCAGTACTTC. The full variable domain, in which reference TRBV5-4 and TRBJ2-5 provide the parts outside the CDR3, is ETGVTQSPTHLIKTRGQQVTLRCSSQSGHNTVSWYQQALGQGPQFIFQYYREEENGRGNFPPRFSGLQFPNYSSELNVNALELDDSALYLCASSFDPSGSLETQYFGPGTRLLVL.

The V and J genes are TRBV7-9 and TRBJ2-1, with D maybe TRBD2 (5 bases). This CDR3 has 17 residues. Germline V lookup: CDR1 SEHNR, CDR2 FQNEAQ (reference sequence). Between the trimmed V and J ends, which lost 5 bases and 6 bases, there was a span of 23 bases. As DNA, the CDR3 is TGTGCCAGCAGCGTACATCGGGTGGGGAGTGGGTCCAATGAGCAGTTCTTC. It specifies CASSVHRVGSGSNEQFF.

The J gene is TRBJ1-2, the V gene TRBV7-9; the D is unclear. V lost 1 base and J 4 bases, leaving 13 bases between the germline ends. CDR1 and CDR2 from the germline V gene are SEHNR and FQNEAQ (reference sequence). CDR3 length equals 15 residues. The CDR3 DNA is TGTGCCAGCAGCTTAGATGTGGGCCCAGGCTATGGCTACACCTTC. Protein product: CASSLDVGPGYGYTF.

The chain carries TRBV19 and TRBJ1-3; no reliable D call. Trimming took 5 bases from V and 1 from J, leaving 9 bases between them. This CDR3 has 14 residues. Germline CDR1 reads LNHDA; CDR2 reads SQIVND (reference sequence). CDR3 nucleotides: TGTGCCAGTAGTGCGGCCACATCTGGAAACACCATATATTTT. It codes for CASSAATSGNTIYF.

This rearrangement joins TRBV6-1 to TRBJ1-3, with a weak D call TRBD1 (6 bases). Germline V CDR1 and CDR2: MNHNS, SASEGT. The CDR3 has 13 residues. With 8 bases removed from V and 4 bases from J, the gap between germline ends came to 12 bases. The CDR3 nucleotides read TGTGCCAGCCTCCGGACAGAGGGAAACACCATATATTTT. The encoded protein is CASLRTEGNTIYF.

The chain combines TRBV15 with TRBJ2-7; 8 bases line up with TRBD2. Germline CDR1 is LNHNV and CDR2 is YYDKDF (reference sequence). V shed 0 bases and J 0 bases; nucleotides not matched to a gene: 1. The CDR3 covers 15 residues. CDR3 nucleotide sequence: TGTGCCACCAGCAGAGAAAGCGGGAGCTCCTACGAGCAGTACTTC. Translating gives CATSRESGSSYEQYF.

This chain joins TRBV18 and TRBJ1-1; 8 bases map to TRBD1. Germline V gene data show CDR1 as KGHSH and CDR2 as LQKENI. This CDR3 has 18 amino acids. J was trimmed by 1 base and V by 3 bases; bases with no gene match: 13. The CDR3 sequence is CASSPWQGAGGSNTEAFF. As DNA, the CDR3 is TGTGCCAGCTCACCTTGGCAGGGGGCAGGGGGATCGAACACTGAAGCTTTCTTT.

This sequence joins TRBV5-1 and TRBJ2-5, with 8 bases fitting TRBD1. The CDR3 is 17 residues long. The ends lost 5 bases at V and 4 bases at J; junction bases unmatched: 16. In germline, CDR1 is SGHRS, CDR2 YFSETQ. DNA for the CDR3: TGCGCCAGCAGTTCGACCCCTGGACAGGGAAGGCGAGAGACCCAGTACTTC. It is translated as CASSSTPGQGRRETQYF.